A selection of T cell receptor beta chains follows, all from one sample in a study of blood T cell repertoires in COVID-19. The table came from immunoSEQ multiplex PCR; TCRdb's copy has only in-frame clones and leaves some out. This sample has around 260,000 clones, with approximately 83% found just once. The sample comprised peripheral blood. The origin of the receptors is a woman aged 50 to 60 who had recovered from COVID-19. Each CDR3 is given without its conserved first and last residue. D genes are given only for firm matches.

J	V	D	CDR3
TRBJ2-7	TRBV4-3	TRBD2	ASSLASGGDYEQY
TRBJ1-3	TRBV11-2	NA	ASSLDRGGSGNTIY
TRBJ2-7	TRBV27	NA	ASSPNSYEQY
TRBJ2-2	TRBV5-4	TRBD1	ASRTAGQGEGELF
TRBJ2-2	TRBV30	TRBD2	AWSPTSAGELF
TRBJ2-1	TRBV14	TRBD2	ASSQDWASGSNEQF
TRBJ2-3	TRBV9	TRBD2	ASSVGGGIGLAGTDTQY
TRBJ1-4	TRBV6-2/TRBV6-3	TRBD1	ASRPWATGPSNEKLF
TRBJ2-2	TRBV2	NA	ASSDVVSNTGELF
TRBJ1-2	TRBV29-1	NA	SVEHGEDYGYT
TRBJ1-2	TRBV11-2	TRBD1	ASSLAIGQGGGYT
TRBJ2-1	TRBV18	TRBD1	ASRTGGMDEQF
TRBJ2-2	TRBV28	NA	ASSFLVQGRGELF
TRBJ2-5	TRBV7-9	NA	ASTPGGQETQY
TRBJ1-6	TRBV21-1	NA	ARSDRPFNSPLH
TRBJ1-5	TRBV30	NA	AWSVPGTNQPQH
TRBJ2-3	TRBV5-1	NA	ASSSAGTDTQY
TRBJ2-6	TRBV9	TRBD2	ASSVGGGRANVLT
TRBJ1-2	TRBV6-4	NA	ASSPQGIEGYGYT
TRBJ2-5	TRBV5-4	TRBD1	ASSLQGAGETQY